Listed here are 17 T cell receptor beta chains from one sample, sequenced in a study of T cell responses to AZD1222 COVID-19 vaccine. Method: immunoSEQ multiplex PCR; TCRdb's copy keeps in-frame clones and lacks some. This sample carries approximately 74,000 clones, roughly 89% of them seen once, and the ten largest clones take about 2.4%. The specimen comprised peripheral blood, sampled on day 0 of AZD1222 vaccination. Source of these receptors: an adult in good health.

The rearrangement uses TRBV18 and TRBJ1-6, with TRBD1 as a possible D gene (6 bases). Germline CDR1 is KGHSH and CDR2 is LQKENI. The V end was cut by 4 bases, the J end by 7 bases, with 14 bases between. The CDR3 has 15 amino acids. The CDR3 region is CASSLQGFFNSPLHF. Written as DNA, the CDR3 is TGTGCCAGCTCACTTCAGGGGTTCTTCAATTCACCCCTCCACTTT.

This clone turned up a few times. This sequence joins TRBV14 and TRBJ1-5; D uncertain. From germline, CDR1 is SGHDN and CDR2 FVKESK. CDR3 length: 13 residues. Trimming took off 3 bases at V and 11 bases at J, with 14 bases between the two ends. The CDR3 region is CASSQGLLGAQHF. The CDR3 DNA sequence: TGTGCCAGCAGCCAGGGCCTCCTTGGGGCCCAGCATTTT.

In this sample, this clone turned up a few times. The chain couples TRBV5-1 to TRBJ1-5; TRBD1 matches at 7 bases. The CDR3 length is 14 residues. Germline loops: CDR1 SGHRS, CDR2 YFSETQ. The V gene end was trimmed by 4 bases and the J gene end by 3 bases; junction bases not matched to a gene: 4. The CDR3, as DNA: TGCGCCAGCAGCCTGGGGACAGCCAATCAGCCCCAGCATTTT. Encoded protein: CASSLGTANQPQHF.

The rearrangement joins TRBV15 to TRBJ2-4; 10 bases map to TRBD2. V lost 1 base, J lost 4 bases, and 10 bases stayed unmatched. The CDR3 extends over 18 amino acids. CDR1 and CDR2 from the germline V gene are LNHNV and YYDKDF (reference sequence). The DNA of the CDR3 is TGTGCCACCAGCAGAGTGGGGGGGGCTAGCGGGAGAAAAAACATTCAGTACTTC. Its translation: CATSRVGGASGRKNIQYF.

V is TRBV10-1 and J is TRBJ1-3, with D perhaps matching TRBD1 (6 bases). Between the trimmed V and J ends, which lost 7 bases and 1 base, there was a span of 17 bases. Looked up from germline, CDR1 is WNHNN and CDR2 is SYGVQD (reference sequence). The CDR3 contains 16 residues. The CDR3 is CASTPGQEGSGNTIYF. DNA for the CDR3: TGCGCCAGCACCCCGGGACAAGAGGGTTCTGGAAACACCATATATTTT.

In this sample, this clone turned up once. The CDR3 here is CAIPGRDGNTIYF. In DNA form, the CDR3 reads TGTGCCATCCCGGGCAGGGACGGAAACACCATATATTTT. This chain connects TRBV10-3 to TRBJ1-3, with D possibly TRBD1 on 5 matching bases. Germline V gives CDR1 ENHRY, CDR2 SYGVKD. The CDR3 loop spans 13 amino acids. The ends were cut back, 8 bases at V and 4 bases at J, with 12 bases in the middle.

The genes are TRBV25-1 and TRBJ1-1; TRBD1 agrees at 9 bases. Germline CDR1 MGHDK, CDR2 SYGVNS. The CDR3 loop spans 16 amino acids. The V segment lost 3 bases and the J segment 1 base; nucleotides outside the gene matches: 6. This chain's CDR3 is CASSDSTGGRNTEAFF. CDR3 bases: TGTGCCAGCAGTGATTCTACAGGGGGCCGGAACACTGAAGCTTTCTTT.

The J gene is TRBJ1-2, the V gene TRBV7-8, with 9 bases that match TRBD1. V trimming: 1 base; J trimming: 8 bases; junction bases outside the gene matches: 11. The germline gives CDR1 SGHVS, CDR2 FQNEAQ. The CDR3 spans 16 residues. The CDR3 DNA sequence: TGTGCCAGCAGCTTAGAAGGAAGGACAGGGGCCTTCGGCTACACCTTC. Its protein product is CASSLEGRTGAFGYTF.

This clone has more than one count but fewer than ten. The rearrangement uses TRBV7-9 and TRBJ1-3; D unclear. CDR3 length equals 15 residues. The V and J ends lost 7 bases and 2 bases respectively, with 15 bases between them. The germline V gene encodes CDR1 SEHNR and CDR2 FQNEAQ (reference sequence). CDR3 in DNA: TGTGCCAGCACCCCTCTTGGTTTAACTGGAAACACCATATATTTT. Protein sequence: CASTPLGLTGNTIYF.

The V and J genes are TRBV30 and TRBJ1-5; TRBD1 aligns across 9 bases. Trimming cost V 7 bases and J 9 bases; bases outside gene matches: 10. The germline V gene has CDR1 GTSNPN and CDR2 SVGIG (reference sequence). The CDR3 runs to 13 residues. CDR3 sequence reads: CALPGQGSSPQHF. CDR3 bases: TGTGCCTTACCGGGACAGGGATCGTCGCCCCAGCATTTT.

As to this clone: The germline gene is not matched at one end of the junction; a read error may be the cause. V is TRBV6-5 and J is TRBJ2-1; D uncertain. CDR1 and CDR2 from the germline V gene are MNHEY and SVGAGI. The CDR3 covers 14 residues. Written as DNA, the CDR3 is TGTGCCAGCACTTACCAGCTTAATAACAATGAGCAGTTCTTC. This encodes CASTYQLNNNEQFF.

V usage is TRBV5-1 and J usage is TRBJ1-1; D gene ambiguous. The germline gives CDR1 SGHRS, CDR2 YFSETQ. The CDR3 totals 14 residues. V dropped 5 bases and J dropped 0 bases, with 11 bases sitting between them. CDR3 loop: CASRADTLNTEAFF. In DNA form, the CDR3 reads TGCGCCAGCAGAGCCGACACGTTGAACACTGAAGCTTTCTTT.

The rearrangement uses TRBV5-4 and TRBJ1-3; unclear D gene. Germline V gives CDR1 SGHNT, CDR2 YYREEE (reference sequence). Trimming removed 0 bases from V and 0 bases from J, with 7 bases in between. The CDR3 covers 15 residues. CDR3 sequence: CASSLDVVSGNTIYF. In DNA form, the CDR3 reads TGTGCCAGCAGCTTGGATGTAGTCTCTGGAAACACCATATATTTT.

This chain links TRBV3-1 (or the pseudogene TRBV3-2) with TRBJ1-6, with 9 nucleotides matching TRBD1. Germline V gene lookup returns CDR1 LGHDT and CDR2 YNNKEL (reference sequence). Unmatched junction bases numbered 7, after V lost 3 bases and J lost 10 bases. The CDR3 covers 15 residues. CDR3 bases: TGTGCCAGCAGCCAGATAACAGGGGGCGGCTCACCCCTCCACTTT. Amino acids: CASSQITGGGSPLHF.

This chain connects TRBV19 to TRBJ2-1; D is ambiguous. The V gene lost 4 bases and the J gene lost 4 bases, with 5 bases spanning the gap. Germline V gene sequence: CDR1 LNHDA, CDR2 SQIVND (reference sequence). This CDR3 is built from 12 residues. This chain's CDR3 is CASSTDYNEQFF. The CDR3 bases are TGTGCCAGTAGTACCGATTACAATGAGCAGTTCTTC.

This clone was counted a single time. V and J are TRBV6-2 or TRBV6-3 and TRBJ1-5, with D perhaps TRBD1 (5 bases). The germline V gene encodes CDR1 MNHEY and CDR2 SVGEGT. This CDR3 spans 16 amino acids. V was trimmed by 0 bases and J by 6 bases, leaving 15 bases between them. The CDR3 spells CASSYSWQGVFQPQHF. The CDR3 bases are TGTGCCAGCAGTTACTCTTGGCAGGGTGTTTTTCAGCCCCAGCATTTT.

The chain joins TRBV4-2 to TRBJ2-7; 7 positions match TRBD2. The CDR3 is made up of 16 amino acids. Per the germline V gene, CDR1 is LGHNA and CDR2 is YNFKEQ. Unmatched junction bases numbered 11, after V lost 4 bases and J lost 2 bases. CDR3 bases: TGTGCCAGCAGCCCCCAGATGGGGGGGTTGACCTACGAGCAGTACTTC. This sequence encodes CASSPQMGGLTYEQYF.